Following are 30 T cell receptor beta chains from one sample sequenced in a study of T-cell reconstitution after alpha-beta-depleted transplantation in children. Using unique molecular identifiers, the investigators prepared the TCRbeta library. Using its own MiXCR run on the PCR reads, TCRdb lists one record per CDR3 protein. The data hold thousands of distinct CDR3 sequences, with roughly 22% observed a single time. Source: PBMCs, mostly from graft donor cells, taken 60 days after TCRalphabeta/CD19-depleted stem cell transplant. The receptors were gathered from a male patient aged 2-15 years who had a stem cell transplant for acute lymphoblastic leukemia, so the T cells may come from the graft donor.

This clonotype was recorded at least ten times. The genes are TRBV21-1 and TRBJ2-3. TRBV21-1 is recorded as a pseudogene. CDR3 size: 15 residues. CDR3 sequence: CASSNGLSSTDTQYF. The CDR3 region has the DNA TGTGCCAGCAGCAACGGACTGTCTAGCACAGATACGCAGTATTTT.

This clonotype counts as medium-sized (0.01 to 0.1%). The CDR3 nucleotides are TGCAGTGCTAGAGATCTCCAGGGCCGCTACGAGCAGTACTTC. As protein: CSARDLQGRYEQYF. The V call is TRBV20-1, the J call TRBJ2-7, with D maybe TRBD1 (5 bases). The V end lost 0 bases, the J end lost 3 bases, and 12 bases lay between the germline ends. The V gene's germline CDR1 is DFQATT and CDR2 SNEGSKA (reference sequence). The CDR3 has 14 residues.

This clonotype was seen ten or more times. The rearrangement links TRBV10-3 to TRBJ2-7; the match to TRBD1 covers 8 bases. The V gene's germline CDR1 is ENHRY and CDR2 SYGVKD. V lost 11 bases, J lost 4 bases, and 10 bases stayed unmatched. CDR3 length: 13 residues. The CDR3 bases are TGTGCCGGCAGGGGGCAGAGCAGATACGAGCAGTACTTC. This gives the protein CAGRGQSRYEQYF.

This clonotype is deemed large. The chain combines TRBV24-1 with TRBJ2-5, with 11 bases matching TRBD2. V shed 7 bases and J 3 bases; nucleotides not matched to a gene: 0. This CDR3 has 13 amino acids. Germline V gene sequence: CDR1 KGHDR, CDR2 SFDVKD. This CDR3 is CATRLAGEETQYF. The CDR3 coding sequence is TGTGCCACCAGACTAGCGGGAGAAGAGACCCAGTACTTC.

The chain combines TRBV7-9 with TRBJ2-1; TRBD2 matches at 13 bases. The J segment lost 6 bases and the V segment lost 2 bases, leaving 4 bases of the junction unmatched. The CDR3 covers 16 residues. CDR1 is SEHNR and CDR2 is FQNEAQ in the germline V gene (reference sequence). The CDR3 sequence is CASSLWGLAGSNEQFF. The CDR3, as DNA: TGTGCCAGCAGCTTATGGGGACTAGCGGGGTCCAATGAGCAGTTCTTC.

This clonotype was detected ten times or more. V usage is TRBV7-2 and J usage is TRBJ2-5; the match to TRBD2 covers 8 bases. The CDR3 length is 14 residues. Germline CDR1 and CDR2: SGHTA and FQGNSA. V shed 4 bases, J shed 2 bases, and the junction held 3 bases outside the gene matches. CDR3 loop: CASSSTGGQETQYF. DNA of the CDR3: TGTGCCAGCAGCTCGACGGGAGGGCAAGAGACCCAGTACTTC.

CDR3 nucleotide sequence: TGTGCCAGCAGCTCTACAGGGTCGGGACTAGCGGGAGGGCCTGGCGAGCAGTACTTC. This translates into CASSSTGSGLAGGPGEQYF. The chain couples TRBV13 to TRBJ2-7; TRBD2 matches at 16 bases. Trimming at V came to 4 bases and at J to 6 bases, leaving 15 bases not matched to a gene. This CDR3 has 19 residues. CDR1 is PRHDT, CDR2 FYEKMQ, per germline (reference sequence).

This chain links TRBV5-6 with TRBJ2-3; D call uncertain. Trimming cost V 1 base and J 1 base, with 7 bases left between them. The CDR3 has 14 residues. Germline CDR1 is SGHDT and CDR2 is YYEEEE. The CDR3 DNA is TGTGCCAGCAGCTTGACCGGCCGCACAGATACGCAGTATTTT. Translating it yields CASSLTGRTDTQYF. The whole variable domain, filled in from reference TRBV5-6 and TRBJ2-3, reads DAGVTQSPTHLIKTRGQQVTLRCSPKSGHDTVSWYQQALGQGPQFIFQYYEEEERQRGNFPDRFSGHQFPNYSSELNVNALLLGDSALYLCASSLTGRTDTQYFGPGTRLTVL.

The table lists this clonotype with many counts. CDR3 DNA sequence: TGTGCCAGAAGCGAATCGGACGGGACTAGCGGTATCAGACGAGAGACCCAGTACTTC. This gives the protein CARSESDGTSGIRRETQYF. The chain carries TRBV5-3 and TRBJ2-5; 11 bases are shared with TRBD2. TRBV5-3 is an ORF, and what it does is uncertain. The CDR3 length is 19 residues. Trimming at V came to 4 bases and at J to 4 bases, leaving 18 bases not matched to a gene.

This clonotype came up many times. J is TRBJ1-6 and V is TRBV10-3; D unclear. Trimming removed 6 bases from V and 5 bases from J, with 11 bases in between. The CDR3 is 14 amino acids. Per the germline V gene, CDR1 is ENHRY and CDR2 is SYGVKD. The CDR3 DNA reads as TGTGCCATCAGGGCACAGACTCATAATTCACCCCTCCACTTT. Its translation is CAIRAQTHNSPLHF.

This clonotype was seen repeatedly, ten times or more. V gene TRBV11-2 combines with J gene TRBJ2-3; 15 bases match TRBD2. The germline gives CDR1 SGHAT, CDR2 FQNNGV. The CDR3 is 18 amino acids. Germline trimming cut 5 bases from V and 0 bases from J; bases unmatched to any gene: 6. CDR3 bases: TGTGCCAGCAGCACCGGACTAGCGGGAGGGCATAGCACAGATACGCAGTATTTT. It specifies CASSTGLAGGHSTDTQYF. Full variable domain (outside the CDR3, taken from reference TRBV11-2 and TRBJ2-3): EAGVAQSPRYKIIEKRQSVAFWCNPISGHATLYWYQQILGQGPKLLIQFQNNGVVDDSQLPKDRFSAERLKGVDSTLKIQPAKLEDSAVYLCASSTGLAGGHSTDTQYFGPGTRLTVL.

Ten or more counts support this clonotype. This chain uses TRBV6-5 with TRBJ2-3, with D unclear. Germline V gene sequence: CDR1 MNHEY, CDR2 SVGAGI. The CDR3 length is 11 residues. The V gene lost 3 bases and the J gene lost 6 bases, with 4 bases spanning the gap. In DNA form, the CDR3 reads TGTGCCAGCAGTTATCTGGATACGCAGTATTTT. Translated, it gives CASSYLDTQYF.

This clonotype appeared many times. Germline is not matched at one junction end, which may reflect a read error. The V gene is TRBV7-7, the J gene TRBJ2-7; D is possibly TRBD1 (6 bases). This CDR3 has 15 amino acids. CDR1 is SSHAT and CDR2 is FNYEAQ in the germline V gene (reference sequence). The CDR3: CASSLAQGSAYEQYF. The CDR3 DNA reads as TGTGCTAGCAGCTTAGCGCAGGGGTCGGCCTACGAGCAGTACTTC. The variable domain in full, with the rest retrieved from reference TRBV7-7 and TRBJ2-7, is GAGVSQSPRYKVTKRGQDVTLRCDPISSHATLYWYQQALGQGPEFLTYFNYEAQPDKSGLPSDRFSAERPEGSISTLTIQRTEQRDSAMYRCASSLAQGSAYEQYFGPGTRLTVT.

This clonotype is medium-sized within its sample. The J gene is TRBJ2-5, the V gene TRBV3-1; perhaps TRBD2 as D (5 bases). The V end lost 2 bases, the J end lost 5 bases, and 12 bases lay between the germline ends. This CDR3 comprises 14 residues. Germline CDR1 reads LGHDT; CDR2 reads YNNKEL (reference sequence). The CDR3 region has the DNA TGTGCCAGCAGCCAATTTTCTAGCCACGAGACCCAGTACTTC. Protein product: CASSQFSSHETQYF.

This clonotype is medium-sized. The V gene is TRBV7-9, the J gene TRBJ2-1; 7 bases fit TRBD2. J gave up 7 bases and V 2 bases, and 11 bases lay outside the gene matches. Germline assignment: CDR1 SEHNR and CDR2 FQNEAQ (reference sequence). CDR3 size: 16 residues. CDR3: CASSLSGGSRVNEQFF. The CDR3 nucleotides are TGTGCCAGCAGCTTAAGTGGCGGGAGTAGGGTAAATGAGCAGTTCTTC.

This clonotype was seen ten or more times. This sequence joins TRBV24-1 and TRBJ1-5; the match to TRBD1 covers 8 bases. Looked up from germline, CDR1 is KGHDR and CDR2 is SFDVKD. The CDR3 length is 20 residues. After removal of 4 bases from V and 4 bases from J, the junction contained 20 bases not matched to a gene. The CDR3 DNA is TGTGCCACCAGTGACCTTAAGACAGGGGATTTCCCCGTGATTAATCAGCCCCAGCATTTT. Translating it yields CATSDLKTGDFPVINQPQHF.

The chain recombines TRBV28 with TRBJ2-3; D may be TRBD1 or TRBD2 (6 bases each). CDR1 and CDR2 (germline): MDHEN, SYDVKM. V was pared by 3 bases and J by 4 bases, with 11 bases between. The CDR3 loop spans 14 amino acids. Here the CDR3 DNA reads TGTGCCAGCAGTTTTGGGGGGCCGGCAGATACGCAGTATTTT. Translation: CASSFGGPADTQYF.

This clonotype was observed many times. V usage is TRBV18 and J usage is TRBJ1-4, with 9 bases identical to TRBD1. V gave up 4 bases and J gave up 7 bases; unmatched junction bases: 10. The CDR3 covers 16 residues. Germline V lookup: CDR1 KGHSH, CDR2 LQKENI. Written as DNA, the CDR3 is TGTGCCAGCTCACGGGATGGGACAGGGTGGAGTGAAAAACTGTTTTTT. This encodes CASSRDGTGWSEKLFF.

A note on this clonotype: Germline is not matched at one junction end, which may reflect a read error. The chain links TRBV5-4 to TRBJ2-7; unclear D gene. Germline V gene sequence: CDR1 SGHNT, CDR2 YYREEE (reference sequence). This CDR3 has 16 amino acids. This CDR3 reads CPSSLANCGRSYEQYF. CDR3 bases: TGTCCCAGCAGCCTGGCCAACTGTGGCCGCTCCTACGAGCAGTACTTC.

The J gene is TRBJ2-5, the V gene TRBV12-3 or TRBV12-4; D is unresolved. There are 11 residues in the CDR3. V lost 5 bases to trimming and J lost 4 bases, with 5 bases between them. CDR3 DNA: TGTGCCAGCAGTGTGGGAGAGACCCAGTACTTC. Its translation: CASSVGETQYF.

This clonotype appeared many times. V is TRBV6-5 and J is TRBJ2-2; D call uncertain. The CDR3 has 16 amino acids. Germline V gene sequence: CDR1 MNHEY, CDR2 SVGAGI. With 6 bases removed from V and 1 base from J, the gap between germline ends came to 15 bases. The chain's CDR3 is CASRIGPALNTGELFF. CDR3 coding DNA: TGTGCCAGCAGAATTGGTCCGGCCCTGAACACCGGGGAGCTGTTTTTT.

This clonotype was counted ten times or more. The V and J genes are TRBV12-3 or TRBV12-4 and TRBJ1-5; D gene uncertain. The CDR3 totals 14 residues. V was trimmed by 3 bases and J by 3 bases, leaving 9 bases between them. CDR3 protein: CASSFRRFNQPQHF. In nucleotides, the CDR3 is TGTGCCAGCAGTTTCCGCAGATTCAATCAGCCCCAGCATTTT.

In its sample, this clonotype ranks as medium-sized. J is TRBJ2-5 and V is TRBV7-9, with a tentative D call TRBD1 (6 bases). Germline V lookup: CDR1 SEHNR, CDR2 FQNEAQ (reference sequence). CDR3 length equals 14 residues. V dropped 4 bases and J dropped 5 bases, with 14 bases sitting between them. The CDR3 nucleotides are TGTGCCAGCAGCTGGAAAACAGGGCGGGAGACCCAGTACTTC. It codes for CASSWKTGRETQYF.

Relative to its sample, this clonotype is medium-sized. This chain uses TRBV4-3 with TRBJ1-2, with D uncertain. Germline lookup yields CDR1 LGHNA and CDR2 YSLEER. This CDR3 contains 16 residues. V shed 0 bases and J shed 8 bases, with 19 bases lying between them. The CDR3 protein is CASSQEWLEDPRGYTF. The DNA of the CDR3 is TGCGCCAGCAGCCAAGAGTGGTTGGAGGACCCCAGGGGCTACACCTTC.

In this sample, this clonotype turned up many times. This chain joins TRBV12-3 or TRBV12-4 and TRBJ1-5; 9 nucleotides agree with TRBD1. The J segment lost 4 bases and the V segment lost 7 bases, leaving 8 bases of the junction unmatched. The CDR3 length is 15 residues. Here the CDR3 reads CASTLRDRVNQPQHF. CDR3 bases: TGTGCCAGCACCCTCCGGGACAGGGTAAATCAGCCCCAGCATTTT.

This clonotype is classed as large. The rearrangement joins TRBV11-2 to TRBJ2-1; D is unclear. The V end lost 5 bases, the J end lost 3 bases, and 17 bases lay between the germline ends. CDR1 is SGHAT, CDR2 FQNNGV, per germline. The CDR3 covers 16 residues. The CDR3 protein is CASSPTYARDYNEQFF. For the CDR3, the DNA is TGTGCCAGCAGCCCGACCTACGCTAGGGACTACAATGAGCAGTTCTTC.

This clonotype has at least ten counts. The chain joins TRBV5-5 to TRBJ2-1; no definite D call. Germline V CDR1 and CDR2: SGHKS, YYEKEE (reference sequence). V lost 0 bases and J 0 bases, leaving 7 bases between the germline ends. The CDR3 contains 15 residues. The CDR3 DNA sequence: TGTGCCAGCAGCTTGGCCCTGAGCTCCTACAATGAGCAGTTCTTC. This codes for CASSLALSSYNEQFF.

This clonotype was detected many times. This chain links TRBV5-1 with TRBJ2-5, with D perhaps assigned TRBD1 or TRBD2 (5 bases each). The V end was cut by 3 bases, the J end by 2 bases, with 11 bases between. The CDR3 has 14 amino acids. CDR1 and CDR2 (germline): SGHRS, YFSETQ. As DNA, the CDR3 is TGCGCCAGCAGCTACCGGGACGAACAAGAGACCCAGTACTTC. Translating it yields CASSYRDEQETQYF. The full variable domain, its missing parts supplied by reference TRBV5-1 and TRBJ2-5, is KAGVTQTPRYLIKTRGQQVTLSCSPISGHRSVSWYQQTPGQGLQFLFEYFSETQRNKGNFPGRFSGRQFSNSRSEMNVSTLELGDSALYLCASSYRDEQETQYFGPGTRLLVL.

This clonotype was seen ten or more times. The V gene is TRBV21-1, the J gene TRBJ1-5; no DNA check was done on the table's D call, TRBD1. TRBV21-1 is a pseudogene segment. The CDR3 has 16 residues. The CDR3 nucleotides read TGTGCCAGCAGCCGTTCTGGGGGGTTAGTCAATCAGCCCCAGCATTTT. It codes for CASSRSGGLVNQPQHF.

The chain joins TRBV5-6 to TRBJ2-1; 7 bases fit TRBD2. The CDR3 extends over 15 amino acids. The V gene's germline CDR1 is SGHDT and CDR2 YYEEEE. V lost 0 bases, J lost 5 bases, and 5 bases stayed unmatched. CDR3 sequence: CASSLVSAGDNEQFF. The CDR3 nucleotides read TGTGCCAGCAGCTTGGTGTCGGCGGGGGACAATGAGCAGTTCTTC.